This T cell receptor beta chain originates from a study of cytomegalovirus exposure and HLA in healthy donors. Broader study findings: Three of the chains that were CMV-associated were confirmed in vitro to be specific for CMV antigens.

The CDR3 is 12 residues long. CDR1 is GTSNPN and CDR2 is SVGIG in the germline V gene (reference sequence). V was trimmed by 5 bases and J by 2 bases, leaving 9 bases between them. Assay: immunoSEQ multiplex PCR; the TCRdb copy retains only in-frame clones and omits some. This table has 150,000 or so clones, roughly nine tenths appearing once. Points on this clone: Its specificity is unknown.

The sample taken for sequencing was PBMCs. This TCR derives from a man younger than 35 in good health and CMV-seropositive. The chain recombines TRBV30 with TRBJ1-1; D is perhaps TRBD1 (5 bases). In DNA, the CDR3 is TGTGCCTGGGACAGTTATAACACTGAAGCTTTCTTT. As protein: CAWDSYNTEAFF.